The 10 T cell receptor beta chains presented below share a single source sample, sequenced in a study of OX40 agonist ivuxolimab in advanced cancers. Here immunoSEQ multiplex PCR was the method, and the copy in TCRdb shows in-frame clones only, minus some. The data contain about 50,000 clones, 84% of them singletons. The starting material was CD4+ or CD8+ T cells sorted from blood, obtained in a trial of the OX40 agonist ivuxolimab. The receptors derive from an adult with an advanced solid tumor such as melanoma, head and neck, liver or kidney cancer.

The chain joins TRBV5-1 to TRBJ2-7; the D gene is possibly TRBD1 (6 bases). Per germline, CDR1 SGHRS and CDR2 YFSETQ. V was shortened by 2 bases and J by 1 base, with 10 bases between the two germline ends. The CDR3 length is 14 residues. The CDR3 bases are TGCGCCAGCAGCTTTACAGGGTCTTCCTACGAGCAGTACTTC. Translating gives CASSFTGSSYEQYF.

The CDR3 sequence is CASSPGLTDTQYF. CDR3 coding DNA: TGTGCCAGCTCACCGGGACTCACAGATACGCAGTATTTT. V is TRBV18 and J is TRBJ2-3; possibly TRBD2 for D (6 bases). V gave up 3 bases and J gave up 2 bases, with 6 bases separating them. Germline V gene data show CDR1 as KGHSH and CDR2 as LQKENI. The CDR3 has 13 residues.

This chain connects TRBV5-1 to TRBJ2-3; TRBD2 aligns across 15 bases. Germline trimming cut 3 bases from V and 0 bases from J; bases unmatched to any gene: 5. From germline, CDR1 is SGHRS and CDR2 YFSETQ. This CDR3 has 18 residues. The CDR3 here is CASSSGLAGGSSTDTQYF. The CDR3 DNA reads TGCGCCAGCAGCTCTGGACTAGCGGGGGGGTCTAGCACAGATACGCAGTATTTT.

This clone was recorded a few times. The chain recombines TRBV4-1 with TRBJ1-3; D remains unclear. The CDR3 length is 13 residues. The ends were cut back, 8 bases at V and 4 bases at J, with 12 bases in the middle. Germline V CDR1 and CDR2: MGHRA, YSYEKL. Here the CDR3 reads CASHRAGGNTIYF. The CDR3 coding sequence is TGCGCCAGCCATAGGGCCGGAGGAAACACCATATATTTT.

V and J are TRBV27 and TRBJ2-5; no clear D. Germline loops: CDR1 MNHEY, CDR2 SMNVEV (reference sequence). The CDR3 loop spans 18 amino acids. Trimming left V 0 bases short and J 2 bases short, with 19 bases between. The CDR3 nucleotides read TGTGCCAGCAGTTTATCGAAACTACAGACGGCCGTACAAGAGACCCAGTACTTC. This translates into CASSLSKLQTAVQETQYF.

In DNA, the CDR3 is TGTGCCAGTACGAGCCGGGACAGCAATCAGCCCCAGCATTTT. As protein: CASTSRDSNQPQHF. The genes are TRBV19 and TRBJ1-5, with D perhaps matching TRBD1 (5 bases). This CDR3 comprises 14 residues. V lost 7 bases to trimming and J lost 1 base, with 11 bases between them. Germline CDR1 is LNHDA and CDR2 is SQIVND (reference sequence). Combining the CDR3 with reference TRBV19 and TRBJ1-5 gives the whole variable domain DGGITQSPKYLFRKEGQNVTLSCEQNLNHDAMYWYRQDPGQGLRLIYYSQIVNDFQKGDIAEGYSVSREKKESFPLTVTSAQKNPTAFYLCASTSRDSNQPQHFGDGTRLSIL.

For the CDR3, the DNA is TGTGCCAGCAGCCTTTTTGGACTCGGACAGGGGGAGCTTGAAGCTTTCTTT. Protein: CASSLFGLGQGELEAFF. The chain is built from TRBV5-6 and TRBJ1-1; the match to TRBD1 covers 10 bases. V dropped 4 bases and J dropped 7; count of bases not matched to a gene: 16. CDR1 SGHDT and CDR2 YYEEEE come from the germline V gene. The CDR3 extends over 17 amino acids.

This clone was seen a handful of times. CDR3 nucleotides: TGTGCCAGCAGCGTAGGAGGCGTGGACACCATATATTTT. Translated: CASSVGGVDTIYF. J is TRBJ1-3 and V is TRBV9; D gene uncertain. The CDR3 consists of 13 residues. Germline V gene sequence: CDR1 SGDLS, CDR2 YYNGEE. Deletions cut 0 bases from V and 8 bases from J, with 9 bases between.

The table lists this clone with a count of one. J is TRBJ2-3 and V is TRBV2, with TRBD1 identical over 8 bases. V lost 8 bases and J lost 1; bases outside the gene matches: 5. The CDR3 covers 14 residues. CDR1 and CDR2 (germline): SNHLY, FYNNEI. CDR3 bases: TGTGCCAGCCGTACGGACAGGGGCACAGATACGCAGTATTTT. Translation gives CASRTDRGTDTQYF.

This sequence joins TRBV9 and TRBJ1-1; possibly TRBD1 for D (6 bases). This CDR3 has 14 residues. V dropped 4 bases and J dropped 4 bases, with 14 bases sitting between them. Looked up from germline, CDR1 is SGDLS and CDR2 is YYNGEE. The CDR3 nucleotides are TGTGCCAGCAGCCTCCAGGGGCAAGGCACTGAAGCTTTCTTT. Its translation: CASSLQGQGTEAFF.